Listed below are T cell receptor beta chains from one sample, sequenced in a study of metastatic and nonmetastatic thyroid tumors. TCRdb reanalyzed the PCR reads with MiXCR. The sample lists around 19,000 clones, under 35% occurring once. Sequencing was performed on blood. The receptors were sampled from a female donor with papillary thyroid cancer or a benign thyroid nodule (not recorded which). Some clones in this sample may be carry-over from other donors' samples. Both conserved end residues are part of each CDR3. D genes are given only for firm matches. Rows give clone size only sometimes, using once, few, many, or a class for an expanded clone.

v_gene	j_gene	abundance	d_gene	CDR3nt	CDR3aa
TRBV7-2	TRBJ1-2	medium-sized	-	TGTGCCAGCAGCCCCACCTTAGTAATCCGTGGCTACACCTTC	CASSPTLVIRGYTF
TRBV6-5	TRBJ1-5	many	-	TGTGCCAGCAGTTACAGTCGCTCGCCAGATCAGCCCCAGCATTTT	CASSYSRSPDQPQHF
TRBV6-4	TRBJ2-1	-	TRBD2	TGTGCCAGCAGTGACCTAGCGGGAAACAATGAGCAGTTCTTC	CASSDLAGNNEQFF
TRBV30	TRBJ2-2	-	TRBD1	TGTGCCTGGAGGGGGACAGGAAACACCGGGGAGCTGTTTTTT	CAWRGTGNTGELFF
TRBV6-1	TRBJ1-1	medium-sized	-	TGTGCCAGCAGTCAGCGGGATGTCACTGAAGCTTTCTTT	CASSQRDVTEAFF
TRBV5-1	TRBJ2-3	many	-	TGCGCCAGCAGCTTGCGGCAGGGCTCAGATACGCAGTATTTT	CASSLRQGSDTQYF
TRBV11-2	TRBJ2-1	few	-	TGTGCCGGCAGCTTATCCCCCAGTGGGCTTGGCTCCTACAATGAGCAGTTCTTC	CAGSLSPSGLGSYNEQFF
TRBV7-4	TRBJ2-3	many	-	TGTGCCAGCAGCTTAGGACAGGCTGGGCATCAGCCCCAGTATTTT	CASSLGQAGHQPQYF
TRBV5-1	TRBJ1-1	many	TRBD1	TGCGCCAGCAGCACCGGACAGGGGAACACTGAAGCTTTCTTT	CASSTGQGNTEAFF
TRBV18	TRBJ2-1	many	TRBD2	TGTGCCAGCTCACTGGTTGGGACTAGCGGGGGCAATGAGCAGTTCTTC	CASSLVGTSGGNEQFF
TRBV20-1	TRBJ2-2	medium-sized	TRBD2	TGCAGTGCTACTCCGGGACTAGCGAAAACCGGGGAGCTGTTTTTT	CSATPGLAKTGELFF
TRBV20-1	TRBJ2-7	-	-	TGCAGCGCTAGAAACATGCGAACCTACGAGCAGTACTTC	CSARNMRTYEQYF
TRBV2	TRBJ1-6	many	-	TGTGCCAGCAGTGCCCCAGGCTCCTATAATTCACCCCTCCACTTT	CASSAPGSYNSPLHF
TRBV2	TRBJ2-1	-	-	TGTGCCAGCAGTATAAACTGGATCGACAATGAGCAGTTCTTC	CASSINWIDNEQFF
TRBV20-1	TRBJ1-6	-	-	TGCAGTGCTAGTAACAGAGAAAATTCACCCCTCCACTTT	CSASNRENSPLHF
TRBV11-3	TRBJ2-7	-	-	TGTGCCAGCAGCTTGGCATACAGGGACGAGCAGTACTTC	CASSLAYRDEQYF
TRBV6-1	TRBJ1-6	few	-	TGTGCCAGCAGTCCAACAGGGCGAGTCGATTCACCCCTCCACTTT	CASSPTGRVDSPLHF
TRBV24-1	TRBJ2-1	many	TRBD2	TGTGCCACCAGTGATTCTATTAGCGGGAGTCTCCTATTCTTC	CATSDSISGSLLFF
TRBV5-6	TRBJ1-2	-	-	TGTGCCAGCAGACCCGTCGTTGGATCGAACTATGGCTACACCTTC	CASRPVVGSNYGYTF
TRBV5-6	TRBJ2-1	many	TRBD2	TGTGCCAGCAGCAGAGCGGGGGGTTTTAGAAATGAGCAGTTCTTC	CASSRAGGFRNEQFF
TRBV9	TRBJ2-1	-	-	TGTGCCAGCAGCGTTTCGCCTAGCGATGAGCAGTTCTTC	CASSVSPSDEQFF
TRBV6-5	TRBJ2-3	-	-	TGTGCCAGCAGTTACCACGGGAGTTCTACAGATACGCAGTATTTT	CASSYHGSSTDTQYF
TRBV7-3	TRBJ2-2	many	-	TGTGCCAGCAGCTTAACCGTTGGGGGGGAGCTGTTTTTT	CASSLTVGGELFF
TRBV14	TRBJ2-7	many	-	TGTGCCAGCAGCCAAGAGAGGTTTTACGAGCAGTACTTC	CASSQERFYEQYF
TRBV6-1	TRBJ2-7	medium-sized	TRBD2	TGTGCCAGCAGTGAAGCGTGGGGGGGGGCCTACGAGCAGTACTTC	CASSEAWGGAYEQYF
TRBV3-1	TRBJ2-5	medium-sized	-	TGTGCCAGCAGCCGAACCGGGACTTCGAGGGAGACCCAGTACTTC	CASSRTGTSRETQYF
TRBV27	TRBJ2-7	medium-sized	-	TGTGCCAGCACGCCCGGGGGTGCCCCCTACGAGCAGTACTTC	CASTPGGAPYEQYF
TRBV7-8	TRBJ2-7	-	TRBD1	TGTGCCAGCAGCCTTGACAGGGCGAACGGCTACGAGCAGTACTTC	CASSLDRANGYEQYF
TRBV18	TRBJ2-7	-	TRBD1	TGTGCCAGCTCACCACTCAACCCGGGACAGGGAGCCTACGAGCAGTACTTC	CASSPLNPGQGAYEQYF
TRBV19	TRBJ2-7	medium-sized	-	TGTGCCAGTAGTATAATAGCGGTGGGATCCTACGAGCAGTACTTC	CASSIIAVGSYEQYF
TRBV5-1	TRBJ2-5	many	-	TGCGCCAGCAGCTTGGTACCCCCGAACCAAGAGACCCAGTACTTC	CASSLVPPNQETQYF
TRBV5-5	TRBJ1-2	-	-	TGTGCCAGCAGCTTGGCCACCCTTTTCTATGGCTACACCTTC	CASSLATLFYGYTF
TRBV20-1	TRBJ2-2	-	TRBD1	TGCAGAGCCGGGACAGCGAACACCGGGGAGATCTTTTTT	CRAGTANTGEIFF
TRBV5-1	TRBJ1-1	many	TRBD1	TGCGCCAGCAGCTTAGGGACAGGGGTCACTGAAGCTTTCTTT	CASSLGTGVTEAFF
TRBV6-1	TRBJ2-3	medium-sized	-	TGTGCCAGCAGTGAACGAAACCCTAGCACAGATACGCAGTATTTT	CASSERNPSTDTQYF
TRBV10-3	TRBJ1-6	-	TRBD1	TGTGCCATCAGTGAGGGACAGGGCTTCGGTGCACTACACTTT	CAISEGQGFGALHF
TRBV9	TRBJ1-5	many	-	TGTGCCAGCAGCCCCGGGGGGAGGGTGCCCCAGCATTTT	CASSPGGRVPQHF
TRBV20-1	TRBJ2-7	-	-	TGCAGTGCTAGAGTACGACAGGTCTATGAGCAGTACTTC	CSARVRQVYEQYF
TRBV3-1	TRBJ2-7	medium-sized	TRBD1	TGTGCCAGCAGCCCCGCCGGGACAGGGACCTACGAGCAGTACTTC	CASSPAGTGTYEQYF
TRBV4-3	TRBJ2-3	-	TRBD1	TGCGCCAGCAGCCAAGATGGCCCCGGGACAGGGGGAGATACGCAGTATTTT	CASSQDGPGTGGDTQYF
TRBV12-3/TRBV12-4	TRBJ1-5	medium-sized	-	TGTGCCAGCAGGCCGCCCCCGGGAAATCAGCCCCAGCATTTT	CASRPPPGNQPQHF
TRBV20-1	TRBJ2-3	-	TRBD2	TGCAGTGCGGAAGGGGGACTAGCGGGTCCACTCCTATATACGCAGTATTTT	CSAEGGLAGPLLYTQYF
TRBV24-1	TRBJ1-2	-	TRBD1	TGTGCCACCAGTGATCGAGACAGGGTTCCGTATGGCTACACCTTC	CATSDRDRVPYGYTF
TRBV24-1	TRBJ2-1	medium-sized	-	TGTGCCACCAGTGACTCGCGGCCCTACAATGAGCAGTTCTTC	CATSDSRPYNEQFF
TRBV5-6	TRBJ2-1	-	TRBD2	TGTGCCAGCAGCAGAGCGGGGGGTTTTATAAATGAGCAGCTCTTC	CASSRAGGFINEQLF
TRBV20-1	TRBJ1-2	-	-	TGCAGTGCTAGGCCGACAGGAGGAGCCTATGGCTACACCTTC	CSARPTGGAYGYTF
TRBV7-2	TRBJ1-1	many	-	TGTGCCAGCAGCTTAGATTCGGGGATCACTGAAGCTTTCTTT	CASSLDSGITEAFF
TRBV15	TRBJ2-3	-	TRBD1	TGTACCACCAGGGGGGACAGGGGTGTTACAGATACGCAGTATTTT	CTTRGDRGVTDTQYF